This T cell receptor (beta chain) was identified in a study of blood T cell repertoires in COVID-19. Study-level background: There were acute and convalescent COVID-19 samples, and they came from the United States, Italy and Spain. T cells, B-cell-depleted T cells, or PBMCs provided the cDNA or gDNA that served as material.

The ends were cut back, 6 bases at V and 4 bases at J, with 7 bases in the middle. The CDR3 consists of 11 residues. Germline CDR1 and CDR2: DFQATT and SNEGSKA (reference sequence). Original methodology: Quantification of nucleated cells was approximated via reference gene primer amplification. Assay used: immunoSEQ multiplex PCR; TCRdb lists only in-frame clones, some missing. V and J calls and clone size are given by that table; D and trimming were obtained from the DNA. The profile covers 200,000 to 250,000 clones, with approximately 91% appearing a single time and around 17% taken by the ten largest. A Seattle source enrolled patients during active infection and followed them longitudinally.

This TCR came from a man between 50 and 59 years old with COVID-19, enrolled during active disease. The J gene is TRBJ2-1, the V gene TRBV20-1; D not certain. The sample consisted of peripheral blood. The CDR3 DNA reads as TGCAGTGCAACACCTTACAATGAGCAGTTCTTC. Residues: CSATPYNEQFF.